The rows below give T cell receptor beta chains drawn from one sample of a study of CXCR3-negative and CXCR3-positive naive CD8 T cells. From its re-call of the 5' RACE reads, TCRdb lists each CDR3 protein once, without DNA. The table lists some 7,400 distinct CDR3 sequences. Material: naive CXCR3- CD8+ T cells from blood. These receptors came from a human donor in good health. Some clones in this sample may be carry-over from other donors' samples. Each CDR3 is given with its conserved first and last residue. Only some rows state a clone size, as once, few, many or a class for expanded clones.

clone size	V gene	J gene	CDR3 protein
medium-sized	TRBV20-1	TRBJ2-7	CSARDPLSYYEQYF
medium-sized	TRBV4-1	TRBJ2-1	CASSAGAGVHEEQFF
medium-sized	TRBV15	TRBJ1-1	CATSNLNTEAFF
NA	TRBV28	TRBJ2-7	CASRGLAGEFYEQYF
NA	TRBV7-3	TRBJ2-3	CASSAGTSGRTDTQYF
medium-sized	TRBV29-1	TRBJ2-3	CSVARTGHTDTQYF
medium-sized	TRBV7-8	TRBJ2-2	CASSLFDRPNTGELFF
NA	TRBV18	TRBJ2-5	CASSPGQEVSGRETQYF
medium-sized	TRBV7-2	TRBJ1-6	CASSPLVNSKPLHF
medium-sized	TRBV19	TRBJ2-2	CASSIVRTGELFF
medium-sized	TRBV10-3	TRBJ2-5	CAISESEGPGETQYF
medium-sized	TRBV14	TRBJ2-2	CASSQDGFQGNTGELFF
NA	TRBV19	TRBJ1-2	CASSGHSTANYGYTF
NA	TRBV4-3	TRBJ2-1	CASSRGRLAGAGEQFF
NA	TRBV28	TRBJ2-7	CASAPRDTYYSYEQYF
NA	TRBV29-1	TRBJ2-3	CSVSEPGHSTDTQYF
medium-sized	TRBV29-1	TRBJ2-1	CSVEATGAEQFF
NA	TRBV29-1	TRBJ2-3	CSVTLTSGITDTQYF
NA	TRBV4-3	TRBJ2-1	CASSQDPPVAGVGNEQFF
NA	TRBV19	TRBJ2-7	CASSTAGSSYEQYF
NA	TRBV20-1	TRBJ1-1	CSAPKEGTEAFF
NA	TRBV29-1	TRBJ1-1	CSVGPGTYEAFF
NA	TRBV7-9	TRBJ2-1	CASSSGLAGSNEQFF
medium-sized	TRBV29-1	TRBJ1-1	CSGRQGTTEAFF
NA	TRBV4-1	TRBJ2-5	CASSQHQETQYF
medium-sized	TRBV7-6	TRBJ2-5	CASSLNLETQYF
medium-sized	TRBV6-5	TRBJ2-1	CASSYGNNEQFF
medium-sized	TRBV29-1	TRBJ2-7	CSVEGDSPYEQYF
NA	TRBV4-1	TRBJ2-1	CASSQLSTSGTHEQFF
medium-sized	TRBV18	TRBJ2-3	CASSPPVAGGIDTQYF
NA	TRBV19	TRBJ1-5	CASRSDSYSNQPQHF
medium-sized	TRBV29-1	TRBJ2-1	CSVEQTLSNEQFF
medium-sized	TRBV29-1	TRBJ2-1	CSVEYEELGSDNEQFF
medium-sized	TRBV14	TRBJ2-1	CASSPSDRYNEQFF
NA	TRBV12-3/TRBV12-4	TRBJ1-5	CASSLETGGDQPQHF